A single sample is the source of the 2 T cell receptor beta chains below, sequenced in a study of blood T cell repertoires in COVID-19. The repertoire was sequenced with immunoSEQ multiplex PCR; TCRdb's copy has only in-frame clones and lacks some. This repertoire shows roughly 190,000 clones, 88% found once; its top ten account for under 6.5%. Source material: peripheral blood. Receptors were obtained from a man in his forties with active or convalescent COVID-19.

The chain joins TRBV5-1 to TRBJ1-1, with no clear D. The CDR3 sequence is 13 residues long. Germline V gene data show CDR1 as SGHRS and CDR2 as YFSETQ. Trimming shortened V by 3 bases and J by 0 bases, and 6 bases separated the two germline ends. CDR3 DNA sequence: TGCGCCAGCAGCTATTCAGTGAACACTGAAGCTTTCTTT. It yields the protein CASSYSVNTEAFF. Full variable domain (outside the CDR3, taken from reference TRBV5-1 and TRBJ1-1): KAGVTQTPRYLIKTRGQQVTLSCSPISGHRSVSWYQQTPGQGLQFLFEYFSETQRNKGNFPGRFSGRQFSNSRSEMNVSTLELGDSALYLCASSYSVNTEAFFGQGTRLTVV.

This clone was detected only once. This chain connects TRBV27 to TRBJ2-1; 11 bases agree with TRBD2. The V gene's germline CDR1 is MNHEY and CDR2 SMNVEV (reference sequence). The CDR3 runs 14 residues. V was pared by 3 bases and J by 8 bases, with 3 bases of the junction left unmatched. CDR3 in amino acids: CASSFSGRADEQFF. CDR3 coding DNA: TGTGCCAGCAGTTTTAGCGGGAGGGCCGATGAGCAGTTCTTC.